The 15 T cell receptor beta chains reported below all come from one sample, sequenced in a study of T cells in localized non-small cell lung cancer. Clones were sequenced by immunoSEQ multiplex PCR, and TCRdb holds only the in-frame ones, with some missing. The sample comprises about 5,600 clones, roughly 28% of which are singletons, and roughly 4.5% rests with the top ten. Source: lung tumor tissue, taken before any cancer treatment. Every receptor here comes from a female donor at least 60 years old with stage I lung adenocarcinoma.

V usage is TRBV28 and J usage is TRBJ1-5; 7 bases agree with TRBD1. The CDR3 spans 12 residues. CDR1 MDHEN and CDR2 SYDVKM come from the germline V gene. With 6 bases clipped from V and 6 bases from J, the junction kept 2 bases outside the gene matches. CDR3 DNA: TGTGCCAGCAGGACAGGGAGTCAGCCCCAGCATTTT. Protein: CASRTGSQPQHF.

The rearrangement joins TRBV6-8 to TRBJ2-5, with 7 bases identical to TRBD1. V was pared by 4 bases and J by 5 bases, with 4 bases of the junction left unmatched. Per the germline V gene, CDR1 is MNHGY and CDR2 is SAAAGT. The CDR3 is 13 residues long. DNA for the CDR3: TGTGCCAGCAGTTTGGACAGGACGGAGACCCAGTACTTC. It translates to CASSLDRTETQYF.

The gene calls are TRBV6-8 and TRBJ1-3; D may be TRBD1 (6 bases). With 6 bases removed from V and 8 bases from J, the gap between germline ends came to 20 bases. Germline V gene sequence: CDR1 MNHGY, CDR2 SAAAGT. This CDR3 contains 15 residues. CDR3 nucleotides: TGTGCCAGCAGGGGAAAGACAGGTACGACGGACACCATATATTTT. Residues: CASRGKTGTTDTIYF.

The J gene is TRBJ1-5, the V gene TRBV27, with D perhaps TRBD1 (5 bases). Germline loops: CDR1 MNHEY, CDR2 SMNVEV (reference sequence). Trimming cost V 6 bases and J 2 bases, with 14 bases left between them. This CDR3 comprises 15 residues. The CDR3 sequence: CASRTTGLGNQPQHF. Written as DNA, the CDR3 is TGTGCCAGCAGAACTACAGGCCTCGGCAATCAGCCCCAGCATTTT.

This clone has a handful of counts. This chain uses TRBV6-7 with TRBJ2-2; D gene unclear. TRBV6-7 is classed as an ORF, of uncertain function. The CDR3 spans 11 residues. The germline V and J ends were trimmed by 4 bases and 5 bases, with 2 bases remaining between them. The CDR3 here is CASSSTGELFF. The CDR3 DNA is TGTGCCAGCAGTTCAACCGGGGAGCTGTTTTTT.

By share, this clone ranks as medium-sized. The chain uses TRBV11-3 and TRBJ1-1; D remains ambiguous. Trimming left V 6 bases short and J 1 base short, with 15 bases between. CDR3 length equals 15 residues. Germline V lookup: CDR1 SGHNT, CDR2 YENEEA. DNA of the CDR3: TGTGCCAGCAGGTTTTCTGAGGCAGGGAACACTGAAGCTTTCTTT. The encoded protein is CASRFSEAGNTEAFF. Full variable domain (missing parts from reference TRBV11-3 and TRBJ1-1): EAGVVQSPRYKIIEKKQPVAFWCNPISGHNTLYWYLQNLGQGPELLIRYENEEAVDDSQLPKDRFSAERLKGVDSTLKIQPAELGDSAVYLCASRFSEAGNTEAFFGQGTRLTVV.

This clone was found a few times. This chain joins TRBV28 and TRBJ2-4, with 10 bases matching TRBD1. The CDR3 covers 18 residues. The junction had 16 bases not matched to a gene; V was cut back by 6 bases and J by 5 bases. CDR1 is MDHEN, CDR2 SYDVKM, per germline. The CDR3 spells CASRGDRGMVRSENIQYF. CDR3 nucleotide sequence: TGTGCCAGCAGGGGGGACAGGGGAATGGTGCGGAGTGAAAACATTCAGTACTTC.

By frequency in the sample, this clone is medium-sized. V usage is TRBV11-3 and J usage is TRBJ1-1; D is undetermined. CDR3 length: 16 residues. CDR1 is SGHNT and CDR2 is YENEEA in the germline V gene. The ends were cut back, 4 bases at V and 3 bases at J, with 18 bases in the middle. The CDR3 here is CASSSLGFRTHTEAFF. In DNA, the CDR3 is TGTGCCAGCAGCTCCCTAGGGTTCAGGACCCACACTGAAGCTTTCTTT.

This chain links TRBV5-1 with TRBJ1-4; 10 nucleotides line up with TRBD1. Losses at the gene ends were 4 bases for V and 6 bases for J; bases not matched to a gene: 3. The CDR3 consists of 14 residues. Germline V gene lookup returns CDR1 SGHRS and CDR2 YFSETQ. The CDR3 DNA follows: TGCGCCAGCAGCCCCGGGACAGGGGATGAAAAACTGTTTTTT. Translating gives CASSPGTGDEKLFF.

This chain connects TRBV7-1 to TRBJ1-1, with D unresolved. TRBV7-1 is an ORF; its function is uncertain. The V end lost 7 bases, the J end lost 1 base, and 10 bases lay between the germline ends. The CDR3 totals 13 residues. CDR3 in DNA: TGTGCCAGCAACTTCCAGGAGAACACTGAAGCTTTCTTT. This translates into CASNFQENTEAFF.

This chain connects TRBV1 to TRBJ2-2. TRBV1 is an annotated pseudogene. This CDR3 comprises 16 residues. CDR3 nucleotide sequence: TGCGCCAGCAGCCGCCGACCGGGACCCAACACCGGGGAGCTGTTTTTT. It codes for CASSRRPGPNTGELFF.

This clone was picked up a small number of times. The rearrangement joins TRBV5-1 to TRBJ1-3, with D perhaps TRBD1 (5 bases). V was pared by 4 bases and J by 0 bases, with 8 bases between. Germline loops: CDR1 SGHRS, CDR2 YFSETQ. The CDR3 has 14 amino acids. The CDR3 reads CASSLDISGNTIYF. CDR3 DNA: TGCGCCAGCAGCCTGGACATCTCTGGAAACACCATATATTTT.

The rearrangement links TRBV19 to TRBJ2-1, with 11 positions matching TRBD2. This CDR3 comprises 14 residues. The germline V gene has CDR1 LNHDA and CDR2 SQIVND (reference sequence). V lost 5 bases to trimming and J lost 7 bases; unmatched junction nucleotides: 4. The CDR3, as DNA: TGTGCCAGTAGTTTAGCGGGGGGGCCTAATGAGCAGTTCTTC. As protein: CASSLAGGPNEQFF.

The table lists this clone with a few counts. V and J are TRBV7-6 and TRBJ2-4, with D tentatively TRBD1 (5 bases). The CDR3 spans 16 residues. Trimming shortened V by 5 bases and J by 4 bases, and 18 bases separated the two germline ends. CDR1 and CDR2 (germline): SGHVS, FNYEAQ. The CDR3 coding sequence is TGTGCCAGCAGCCAAGATCGGTGGGGCCCTAAAAACATTCAGTACTTC. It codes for CASSQDRWGPKNIQYF.

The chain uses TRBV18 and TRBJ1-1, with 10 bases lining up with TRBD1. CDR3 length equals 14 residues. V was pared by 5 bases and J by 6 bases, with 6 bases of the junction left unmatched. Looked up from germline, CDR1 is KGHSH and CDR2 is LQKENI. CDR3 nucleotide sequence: TGTGCCAGCTCAGGGGACAGGGGAAGGGCTGAAGCTTTCTTT. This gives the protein CASSGDRGRAEAFF.